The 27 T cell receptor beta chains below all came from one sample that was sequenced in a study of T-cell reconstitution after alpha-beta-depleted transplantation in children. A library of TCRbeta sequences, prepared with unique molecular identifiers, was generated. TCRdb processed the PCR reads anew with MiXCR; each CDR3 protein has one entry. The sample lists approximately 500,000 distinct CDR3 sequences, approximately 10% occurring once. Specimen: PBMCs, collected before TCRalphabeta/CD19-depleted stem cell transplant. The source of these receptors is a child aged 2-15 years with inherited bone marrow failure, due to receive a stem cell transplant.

CDR3 coding DNA: TGTGCCAGCGGGTTACCGGGACAGGGGAGTGGGAGCAATCAGCCCCAGCATTTT. It encodes CASGLPGQGSGSNQPQHF. This chain uses TRBV6-2 or TRBV6-3 with TRBJ1-5, with 10 bases fitting TRBD1. V was clipped by 8 bases and J by 1 base; unmatched bases: 14. Germline V CDR1 and CDR2: MNHEY, SVGEGT. CDR3 length: 18 residues.

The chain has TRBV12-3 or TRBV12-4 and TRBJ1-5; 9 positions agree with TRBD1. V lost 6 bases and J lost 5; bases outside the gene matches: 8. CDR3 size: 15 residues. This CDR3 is CASSSPNRGHQPQHF. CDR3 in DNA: TGTGCCAGCAGCTCACCGAACAGGGGGCATCAGCCCCAGCATTTT.

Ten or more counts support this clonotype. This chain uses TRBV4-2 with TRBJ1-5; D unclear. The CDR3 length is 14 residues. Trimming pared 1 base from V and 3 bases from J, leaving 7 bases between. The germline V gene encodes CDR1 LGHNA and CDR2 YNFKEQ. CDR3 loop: CASSQVTDNQPQHF. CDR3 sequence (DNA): TGTGCCAGCAGCCAAGTAACAGACAATCAGCCCCAGCATTTT.

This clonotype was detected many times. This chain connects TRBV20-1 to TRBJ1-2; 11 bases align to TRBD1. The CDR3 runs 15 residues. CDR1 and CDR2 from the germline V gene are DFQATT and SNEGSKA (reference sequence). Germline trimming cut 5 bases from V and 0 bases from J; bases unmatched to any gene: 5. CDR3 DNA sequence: TGCAGTGCTCGGACAGGGGGCTCGACTAACTATGGCTACACCTTC. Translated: CSARTGGSTNYGYTF.

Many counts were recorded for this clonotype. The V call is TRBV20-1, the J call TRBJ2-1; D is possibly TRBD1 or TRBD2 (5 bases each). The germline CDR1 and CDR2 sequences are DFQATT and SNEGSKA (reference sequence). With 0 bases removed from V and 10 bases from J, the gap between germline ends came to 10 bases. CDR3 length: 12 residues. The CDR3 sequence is CSAREQDLEQFF. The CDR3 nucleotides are TGCAGTGCTAGAGAACAGGACTTGGAGCAGTTCTTC.

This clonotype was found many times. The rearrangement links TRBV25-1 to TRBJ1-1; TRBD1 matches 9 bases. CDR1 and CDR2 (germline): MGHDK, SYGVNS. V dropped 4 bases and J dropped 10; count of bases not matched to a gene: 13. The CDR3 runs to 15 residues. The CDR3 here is CASSVPGQGMLGAFF. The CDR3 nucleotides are TGTGCCAGCAGTGTACCGGGACAGGGTATGTTGGGAGCTTTCTTT.

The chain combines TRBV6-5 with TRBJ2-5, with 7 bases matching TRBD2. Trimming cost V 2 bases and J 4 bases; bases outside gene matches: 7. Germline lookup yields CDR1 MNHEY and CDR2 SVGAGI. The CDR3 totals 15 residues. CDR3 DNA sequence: TGTGCCAGCAGTTACGTCCTAGCGGCAGGAGAGACCCAGTACTTC. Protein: CASSYVLAAGETQYF.

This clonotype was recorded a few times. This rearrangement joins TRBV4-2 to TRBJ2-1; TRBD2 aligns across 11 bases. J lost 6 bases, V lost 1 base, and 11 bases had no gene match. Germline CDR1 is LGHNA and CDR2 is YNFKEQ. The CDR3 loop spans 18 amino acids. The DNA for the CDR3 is TGTGCCAGCAGCCAAGCCGTTGGTATAGCGGGAGGGCCCAATGAGCAGTTCTTC. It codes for CASSQAVGIAGGPNEQFF.

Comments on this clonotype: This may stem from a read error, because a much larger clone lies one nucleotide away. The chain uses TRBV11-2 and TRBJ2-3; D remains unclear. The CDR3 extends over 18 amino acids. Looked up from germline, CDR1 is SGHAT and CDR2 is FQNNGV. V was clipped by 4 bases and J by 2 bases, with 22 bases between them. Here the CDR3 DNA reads TGTGCCAGCAGCTCCACTTCCACGAGCGCGACACCCACAGATACGCAGTATTTT. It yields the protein CASSSTSTSATPTDTQYF.

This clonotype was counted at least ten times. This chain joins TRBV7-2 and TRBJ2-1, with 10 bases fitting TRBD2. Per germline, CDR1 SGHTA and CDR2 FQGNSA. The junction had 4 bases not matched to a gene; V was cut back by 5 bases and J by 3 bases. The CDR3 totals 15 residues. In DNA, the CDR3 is TGTGCCAGCAGCCCCAGACTAGCGGGCTACAATGAGCAGTTCTTC. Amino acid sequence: CASSPRLAGYNEQFF. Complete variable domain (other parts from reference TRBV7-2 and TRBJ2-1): GAGVSQSPSNKVTEKGKDVELRCDPISGHTALYWYRQSLGQGLEFLIYFQGNSAPDKSGLPSDRFSAERTGGSVSTLTIQRTQQEDSAVYLCASSPRLAGYNEQFFGPGTRLTVL.

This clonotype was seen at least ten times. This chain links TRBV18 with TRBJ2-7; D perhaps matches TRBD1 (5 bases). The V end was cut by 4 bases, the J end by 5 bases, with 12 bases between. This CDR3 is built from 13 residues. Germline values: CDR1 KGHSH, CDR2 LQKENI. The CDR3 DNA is TGTGCCAGCTCACAGCAGGGCTGGGACGAGCAGTACTTC. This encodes CASSQQGWDEQYF.

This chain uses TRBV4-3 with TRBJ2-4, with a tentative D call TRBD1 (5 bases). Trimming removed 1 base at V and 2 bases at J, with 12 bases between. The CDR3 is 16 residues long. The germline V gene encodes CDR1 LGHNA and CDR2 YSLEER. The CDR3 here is CASSQGQGSTKNIQYF. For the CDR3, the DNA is TGCGCCAGCAGCCAAGGGCAGGGCTCCACCAAAAACATTCAGTACTTC.

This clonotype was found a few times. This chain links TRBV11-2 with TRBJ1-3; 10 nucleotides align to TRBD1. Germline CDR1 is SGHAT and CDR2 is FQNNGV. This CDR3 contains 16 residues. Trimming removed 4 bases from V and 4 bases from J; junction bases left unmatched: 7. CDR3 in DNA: TGTGCCAGCAGCTCGCGACAGGGGGCAACGGGAAACACCATATATTTT. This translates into CASSSRQGATGNTIYF.

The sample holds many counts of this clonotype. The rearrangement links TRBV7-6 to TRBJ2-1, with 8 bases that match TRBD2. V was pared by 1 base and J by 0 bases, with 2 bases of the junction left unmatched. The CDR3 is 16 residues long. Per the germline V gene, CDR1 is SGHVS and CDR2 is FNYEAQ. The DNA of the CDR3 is TGTGCCAGCAGCTTAGATCGGGGGGGCTCCTACAATGAGCAGTTCTTC. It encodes CASSLDRGGSYNEQFF.

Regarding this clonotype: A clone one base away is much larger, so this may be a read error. CDR3 in DNA: TGTGCCAGCAGCCTCCGACTGAAGTCTAACTGCGAGCAGTACTTC. Translated, it gives CASSLRLKSNCEQYF. This rearrangement joins TRBV11-2 to TRBJ2-7, with D unclear. The V end lost 5 bases, the J end lost 6 bases, and 20 bases lay between the germline ends. CDR3 length: 15 residues. Germline V gene data show CDR1 as SGHAT and CDR2 as FQNNGV.

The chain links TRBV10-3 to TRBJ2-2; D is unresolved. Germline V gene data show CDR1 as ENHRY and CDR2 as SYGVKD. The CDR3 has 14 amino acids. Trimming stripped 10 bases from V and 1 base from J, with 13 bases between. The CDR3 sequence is CATRRLENTGELFF. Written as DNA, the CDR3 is TGTGCCACGAGGCGGTTAGAGAACACCGGGGAGCTGTTTTTT.

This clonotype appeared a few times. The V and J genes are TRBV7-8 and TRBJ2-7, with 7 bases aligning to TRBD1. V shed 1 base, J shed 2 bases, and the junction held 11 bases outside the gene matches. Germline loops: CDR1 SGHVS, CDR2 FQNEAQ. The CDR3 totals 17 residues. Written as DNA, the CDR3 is TGTGCCAGCAGCTTAGTCAGCCCGTTGGACAGGCCCTACGAGCAGTACTTC. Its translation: CASSLVSPLDRPYEQYF. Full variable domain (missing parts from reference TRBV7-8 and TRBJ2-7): GAGVSQSPRYKVAKRGQDVALRCDPISGHVSLFWYQQALGQGPEFLTYFQNEAQLDKSGLPSDRFFAERPEGSVSTLKIQRTQQEDSAVYLCASSLVSPLDRPYEQYFGPGTRLTVT.

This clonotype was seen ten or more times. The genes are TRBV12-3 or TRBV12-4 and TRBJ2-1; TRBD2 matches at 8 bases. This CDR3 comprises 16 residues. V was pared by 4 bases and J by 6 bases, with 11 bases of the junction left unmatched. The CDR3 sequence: CASSSYGEREPNEQFF. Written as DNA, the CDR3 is TGTGCCAGCAGTTCATATGGGGAGCGGGAGCCCAATGAGCAGTTCTTC.

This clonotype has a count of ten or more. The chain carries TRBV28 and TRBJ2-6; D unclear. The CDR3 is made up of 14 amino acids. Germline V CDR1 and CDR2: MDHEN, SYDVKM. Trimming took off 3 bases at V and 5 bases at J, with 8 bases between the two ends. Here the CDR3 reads CASSFSLRANVLTF. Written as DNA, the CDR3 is TGTGCCAGCAGTTTCTCCCTTCGGGCCAACGTCCTGACTTTC.

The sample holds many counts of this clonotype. The CDR3 DNA sequence: TGTGCCAGCAGTTTCCGGATATCTAATTCACCCCTCCACTTT. It yields the protein CASSFRISNSPLHF. V gene TRBV27 combines with J gene TRBJ1-6; D is undetermined. The V gene lost 3 bases and the J gene lost 6 bases, with 9 bases spanning the gap. Germline V gives CDR1 MNHEY, CDR2 SMNVEV (reference sequence). This CDR3 is 14 amino acids long.

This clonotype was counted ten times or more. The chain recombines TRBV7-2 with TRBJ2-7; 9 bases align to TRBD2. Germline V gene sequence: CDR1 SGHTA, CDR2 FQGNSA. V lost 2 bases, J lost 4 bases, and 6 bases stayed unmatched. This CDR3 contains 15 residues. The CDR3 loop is CASSLTSGPWYEQYF. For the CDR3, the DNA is TGTGCCAGCAGCTTAACTAGCGGGCCCTGGTACGAGCAGTACTTC.

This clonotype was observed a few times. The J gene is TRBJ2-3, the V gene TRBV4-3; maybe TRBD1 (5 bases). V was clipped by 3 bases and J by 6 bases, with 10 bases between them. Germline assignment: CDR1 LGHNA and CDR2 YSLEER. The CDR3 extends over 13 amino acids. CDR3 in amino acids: CASSHFRADTQYF. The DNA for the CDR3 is TGCGCCAGCAGCCATTTCAGGGCGGATACGCAGTATTTT.

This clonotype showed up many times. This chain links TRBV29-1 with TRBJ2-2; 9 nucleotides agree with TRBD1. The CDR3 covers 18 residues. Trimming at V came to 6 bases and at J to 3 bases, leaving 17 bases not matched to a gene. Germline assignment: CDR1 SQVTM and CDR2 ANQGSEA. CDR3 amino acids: CSVRPGQGSTTYTGELFF. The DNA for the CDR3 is TGCAGCGTCCGACCGGGACAGGGTTCCACAACGTACACCGGGGAGCTGTTTTTT.

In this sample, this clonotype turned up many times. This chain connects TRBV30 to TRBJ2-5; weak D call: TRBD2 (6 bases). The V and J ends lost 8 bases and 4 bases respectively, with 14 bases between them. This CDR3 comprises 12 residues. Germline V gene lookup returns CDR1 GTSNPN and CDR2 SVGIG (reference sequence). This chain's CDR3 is CAGNRRVETQYF. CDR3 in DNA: TGTGCCGGAAACAGGAGGGTAGAGACCCAGTACTTC.

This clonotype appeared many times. Here the CDR3 DNA reads TGCGCCAGCTCCTACCGGGACAGACGAAAAGAGACCCAGTACTTC. Its protein is CASSYRDRRKETQYF. V gene TRBV5-1 combines with J gene TRBJ2-5, with 7 nucleotides matching TRBD1. The length of the CDR3 is 15 residues. Looked up from germline, CDR1 is SGHRS and CDR2 is YFSETQ. V trimming: 7 bases; J trimming: 3 bases; junction bases outside the gene matches: 12.

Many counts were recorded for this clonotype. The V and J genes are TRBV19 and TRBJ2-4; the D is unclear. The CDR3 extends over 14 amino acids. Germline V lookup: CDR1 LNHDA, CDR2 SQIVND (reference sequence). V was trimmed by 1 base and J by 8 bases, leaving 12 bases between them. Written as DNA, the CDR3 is TGTGCCAGTAGTATAGGTGGTAGCAGAGACATTCAGTACTTC. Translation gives CASSIGGSRDIQYF.

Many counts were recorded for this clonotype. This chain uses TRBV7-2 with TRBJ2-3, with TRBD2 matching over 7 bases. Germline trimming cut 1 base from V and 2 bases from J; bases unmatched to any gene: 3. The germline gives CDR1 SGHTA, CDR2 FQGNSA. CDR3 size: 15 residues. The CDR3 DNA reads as TGTGCCAGCAGCTTAGGGCTAGCGGTCACAGATACGCAGTATTTT. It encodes CASSLGLAVTDTQYF.